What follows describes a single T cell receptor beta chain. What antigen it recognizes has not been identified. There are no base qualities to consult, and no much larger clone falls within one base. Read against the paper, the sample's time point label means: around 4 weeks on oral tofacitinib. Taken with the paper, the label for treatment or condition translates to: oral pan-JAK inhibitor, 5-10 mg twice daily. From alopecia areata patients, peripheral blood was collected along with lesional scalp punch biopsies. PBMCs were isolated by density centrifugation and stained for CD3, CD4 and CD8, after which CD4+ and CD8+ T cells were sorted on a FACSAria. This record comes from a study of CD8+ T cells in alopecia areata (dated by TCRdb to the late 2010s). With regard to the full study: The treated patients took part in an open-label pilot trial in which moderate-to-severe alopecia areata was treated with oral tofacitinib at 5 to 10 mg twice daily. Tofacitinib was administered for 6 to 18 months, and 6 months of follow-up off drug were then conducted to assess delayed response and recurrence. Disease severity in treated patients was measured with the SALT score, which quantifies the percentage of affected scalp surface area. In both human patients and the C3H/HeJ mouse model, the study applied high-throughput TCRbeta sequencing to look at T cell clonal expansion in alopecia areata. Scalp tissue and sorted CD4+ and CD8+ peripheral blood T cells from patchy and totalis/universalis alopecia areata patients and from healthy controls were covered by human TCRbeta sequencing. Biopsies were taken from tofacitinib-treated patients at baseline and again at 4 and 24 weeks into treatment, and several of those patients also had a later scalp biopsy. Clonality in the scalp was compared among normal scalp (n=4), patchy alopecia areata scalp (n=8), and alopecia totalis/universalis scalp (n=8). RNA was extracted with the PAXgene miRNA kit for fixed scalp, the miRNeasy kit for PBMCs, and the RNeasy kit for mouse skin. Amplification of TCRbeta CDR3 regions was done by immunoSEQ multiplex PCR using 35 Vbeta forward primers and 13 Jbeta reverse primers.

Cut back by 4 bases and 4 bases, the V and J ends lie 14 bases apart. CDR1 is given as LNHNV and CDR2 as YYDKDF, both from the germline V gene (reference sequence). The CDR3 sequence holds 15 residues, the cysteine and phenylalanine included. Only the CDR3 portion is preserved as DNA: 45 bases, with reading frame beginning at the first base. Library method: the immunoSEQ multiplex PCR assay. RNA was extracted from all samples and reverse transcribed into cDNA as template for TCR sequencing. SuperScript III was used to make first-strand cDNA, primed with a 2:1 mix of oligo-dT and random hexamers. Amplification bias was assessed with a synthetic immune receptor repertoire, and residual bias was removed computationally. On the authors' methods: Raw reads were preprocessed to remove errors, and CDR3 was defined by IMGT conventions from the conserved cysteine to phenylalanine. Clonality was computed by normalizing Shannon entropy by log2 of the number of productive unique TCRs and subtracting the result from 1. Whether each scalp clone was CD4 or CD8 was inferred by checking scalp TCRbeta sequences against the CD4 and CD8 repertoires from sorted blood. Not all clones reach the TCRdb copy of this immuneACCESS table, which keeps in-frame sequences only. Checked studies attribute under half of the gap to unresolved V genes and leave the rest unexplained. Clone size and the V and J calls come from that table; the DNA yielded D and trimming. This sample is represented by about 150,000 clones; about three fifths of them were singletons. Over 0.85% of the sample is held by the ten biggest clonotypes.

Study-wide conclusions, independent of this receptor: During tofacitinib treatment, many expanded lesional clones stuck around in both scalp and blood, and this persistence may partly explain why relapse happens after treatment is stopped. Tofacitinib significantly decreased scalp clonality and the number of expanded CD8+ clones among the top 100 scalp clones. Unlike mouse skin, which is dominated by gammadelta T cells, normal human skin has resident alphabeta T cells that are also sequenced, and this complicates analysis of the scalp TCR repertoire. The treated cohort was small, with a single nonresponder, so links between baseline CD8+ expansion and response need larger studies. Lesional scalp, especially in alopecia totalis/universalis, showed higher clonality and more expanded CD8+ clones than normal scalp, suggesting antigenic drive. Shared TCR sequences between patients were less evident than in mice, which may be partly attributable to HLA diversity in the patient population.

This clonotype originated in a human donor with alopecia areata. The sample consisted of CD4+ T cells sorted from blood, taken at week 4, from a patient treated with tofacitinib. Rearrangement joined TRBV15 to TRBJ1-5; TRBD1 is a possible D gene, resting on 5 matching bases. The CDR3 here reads CATSTHIRDNQPQHF. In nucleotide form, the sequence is TGTGCCACCAGCACGCATATCAGGGATAATCAGCCCCAGCATTTT.